These T cell receptor beta chains were read from a single sample in a study of CD8 T cells in ankylosing spondylitis. TCRdb called the 5' RACE reads again in MiXCR, with one record for every CDR3 protein. The sample shows fewer than 250,000 distinct CDR3 sequences, roughly 25% of them seen only once. Sequencing was carried out using blood, either unsorted or a sorted T cell fraction (not recorded which). Receptors originate from a male donor with ankylosing spondylitis or in good health (not recorded which). Each CDR3 is given with its conserved first and last residue. The D gene is left open where the match is weak. Size tells how often a clone was seen (once, few, many) or the class of an expanded clone, and some rows leave it out.

j_call,v_call,d_call,clone_size,cdr3_aa,cdr3_nt
TRBJ2-7,TRBV29-1,TRBD2,-,CSVTGTSGIYEQYF,TGCAGCGTTACCGGGACTAGCGGGATCTACGAGCAGTACTTC
TRBJ2-1,TRBV4-2,-,many,CASSQSLGPSGDEQFF,TGTGCCAGCAGCCAAAGTCTAGGACCTTCGGGCGATGAGCAGTTCTTC
TRBJ2-7,TRBV20-1,-,-,CSARDSGMSLFFYEQYF,TGCAGTGCTAGAGATAGCGGAATGAGCCTCTTCTTCTACGAGCAGTACTTC
TRBJ2-5,TRBV12-3/TRBV12-4,-,-,CASNNRVSSETQYF,TGTGCCAGCAATAACAGGGTATCTAGCGAGACCCAGTACTTC
TRBJ1-1,TRBV3-1,-,-,CASSQGRFSEAFF,TGTGCCAGCAGCCAAGGGAGGTTTTCTGAAGCTTTCTTT
TRBJ2-5,TRBV7-2,-,-,CASSSYRAVETQYF,TGTGCCAGCAGCTCGTACAGGGCGGTGGAGACCCAGTACTTC
TRBJ2-2,TRBV10-3,-,-,CAIGTSRNTGELFF,TGTGCCATTGGGACATCACGGAACACCGGGGAGCTGTTTTTT
TRBJ2-2,TRBV5-1,-,once,CASSGDTANTGELFF,TGCGCCAGCAGCGGTGACACTGCGAACACCGGGGAGCTGTTTTTT
TRBJ2-5,TRBV7-9,TRBD2,-,CASSLGLAGDQETQYF,TGTGCCAGCAGCTTAGGGCTAGCGGGCGACCAAGAGACCCAGTACTTC
TRBJ2-1,TRBV20-1,TRBD2,-,CSARLANEQFF,TGCAGTGCCAGACTAGCCAATGAGCAGTTCTTC
TRBJ1-5,TRBV20-1,-,-,CSARKQEHQPQHF,TGCAGTGCTAGAAAGCAAGAACATCAGCCCCAGCATTTT
TRBJ2-4,TRBV5-1,TRBD2,many,CASSFLAGGPSDIQYF,TGCGCCAGCAGCTTCCTAGCGGGAGGGCCGTCTGACATTCAGTACTTC
TRBJ1-1,TRBV29-1,-,many,CSVKTGNTEAFF,TGCAGCGTTAAGACAGGGAACACTGAAGCTTTCTTT
TRBJ2-5,TRBV7-6,-,-,CASSSGLRDLGETQYF,TGTGCCAGCAGCTCAGGGCTTAGGGACCTAGGGGAGACCCAGTACTTC
TRBJ2-7,TRBV21-1,-,-,CASSIWTDSYEQYF,TGTGCCAGCAGCATATGGACAGACTCCTACGAGCAGTACTTC
TRBJ2-5,TRBV20-1,-,-,CSAVRGQETQYF,TGCAGTGCCGTCCGAGGTCAAGAGACCCAGTACTTC
TRBJ2-7,TRBV29-1,TRBD2,few,CSVELAGVYEQYF,TGCAGCGTTGAACTAGCGGGAGTATACGAGCAGTACTTC
TRBJ2-1,TRBV29-1,-,many,CSVDTPGVNEQFF,TGCAGCGTTGATACTCCAGGGGTCAATGAGCAGTTCTTC
TRBJ2-5,TRBV27,-,many,CASSLNKYQETQYF,TGTGCCAGCAGTCTGAACAAGTACCAAGAGACCCAGTACTTC
TRBJ1-1,TRBV18,TRBD1,many,CASSPPGQIEAFF,TGTGCCAGCTCACCGCCGGGACAGATAGAAGCTTTCTTT
TRBJ2-1,TRBV6-6,-,-,CASSATGPEQFF,TGTGCCAGCAGTGCAACCGGGCCGGAGCAGTTCTTC
TRBJ2-7,TRBV4-1,TRBD2,few,CASSQGGTSIHEQYF,TGCGCCAGCAGCCAAGGGGGGACTAGCATCCACGAGCAGTACTTC
TRBJ1-1,TRBV12-3/TRBV12-4,-,many,CASSPRGDTEAFF,TGTGCCAGCAGCCCACGGGGGGACACTGAAGCTTTCTTT
TRBJ1-5,TRBV7-2,TRBD1,many,CASSPGTGPQPQHF,TGTGCCAGCAGCCCTGGGACAGGGCCTCAGCCCCAGCATTTT
TRBJ2-1,TRBV7-2,TRBD1,-,CASSLPDRGNEQFF,TGTGCCAGCAGCTTACCTGACAGGGGAAATGAGCAGTTCTTC
TRBJ2-6,TRBV7-2,-,-,CASTDGRSGANVLTF,TGTGCCAGCACCGACGGCCGCTCTGGGGCCAACGTCCTGACTTTC
TRBJ2-5,TRBV15,-,-,CATSRGGQGGVETQYF,TGTGCCACCAGCAGAGGTGGACAGGGAGGGGTTGAGACCCAGTACTTC
TRBJ2-1,TRBV6-1,TRBD1,many,CASSPQGIGYNEQFF,TGTGCCAGCAGTCCACAGGGGATCGGCTACAATGAGCAGTTCTTC
TRBJ2-1,TRBV12-3/TRBV12-4,-,many,CASSLVDALQQFF,TGTGCCAGCAGTTTAGTAGATGCACTGCAGCAGTTCTTC
TRBJ2-5,TRBV5-1,TRBD2,many,CASSLGLAGMETQYF,TGCGCCAGCAGCTTGGGACTAGCGGGAATGGAGACCCAGTACTTC
TRBJ2-3,TRBV27,TRBD2,-,CASSLRVAGGRPDTQYF,TGTGCCAGCAGTTTAAGGGTAGCGGGAGGGCGTCCAGATACGCAGTATTTT
TRBJ2-3,TRBV29-1,TRBD2,many,CSGLAGVADTQYF,TGCAGCGGTCTAGCGGGAGTTGCAGATACGCAGTATTTT
TRBJ2-7,TRBV11-2,TRBD2,many,CASSFGVSGASYEQYF,TGTGCCAGCAGCTTTGGGGTTAGCGGGGCTTCCTACGAGCAGTACTTC
TRBJ1-5,TRBV19,-,many,CASKRAGDQPQHF,TGTGCCAGTAAGAGGGCAGGGGATCAGCCCCAGCATTTT
TRBJ2-3,TRBV29-1,-,-,CSVASGNTDTQYF,TGCAGCGTTGCAAGCGGTAACACAGATACGCAGTATTTT
TRBJ2-1,TRBV6-5,-,-,CASSFGQLYGEQFF,TGTGCCAGCAGTTTCGGACAGCTCTACGGTGAGCAGTTCTTC
TRBJ2-7,TRBV5-6,TRBD1,many,CASSSYRGAYEQYF,TGTGCCAGCAGCTCCTACAGGGGCGCCTACGAGCAGTACTTC
TRBJ2-7,TRBV11-2,-,few,CASSLDAGSAFSYEQYF,TGTGCCAGCAGCTTAGATGCGGGGTCAGCCTTCTCCTACGAGCAGTACTTC
TRBJ2-5,TRBV15,TRBD1,many,CATSTTGTVVTQYF,TGTGCCACCAGCACTACCGGGACAGTGGTGACCCAGTACTTC
TRBJ2-3,TRBV10-3,TRBD1,few,CAIAAGTGTDTQYF,TGTGCCATTGCCGCCGGGACAGGCACAGATACGCAGTATTTT
TRBJ2-7,TRBV12-3/TRBV12-4,-,many,CASRNSPSYEQYF,TGTGCCAGCAGAAATAGCCCCTCCTACGAGCAGTACTTC
TRBJ2-5,TRBV4-2,-,-,CASSQRPVRGETQYF,TGTGCCAGCAGCCAAAGGCCAGTCCGTGGGGAGACCCAGTACTTC
TRBJ2-7,TRBV7-2,TRBD2,-,CASSLRLAGEQYF,TGTGCCAGCAGCTTAAGACTAGCCGGCGAGCAGTACTTC
TRBJ2-7,TRBV12-3/TRBV12-4,-,many,CASRPSKGTEQYF,TGTGCCAGCAGACCGTCTAAGGGTACCGAGCAGTACTTC
TRBJ1-4,TRBV29-1,TRBD1,many,CSVLQGFDYFNEKLFF,TGCAGCGTATTACAGGGGTTTGATTATTTTAATGAAAAACTGTTTTTT
TRBJ1-1,TRBV29-1,-,-,CSVESLTGAEAFF,TGCAGCGTTGAGAGTTTGACCGGGGCTGAAGCTTTCTTT
TRBJ2-7,TRBV12-3/TRBV12-4,-,few,CASSLGRANSYEQYF,TGTGCCAGCAGTTTGGGGCGGGCGAACTCCTACGAGCAGTACTTC
TRBJ1-3,TRBV28,TRBD1,many,CASRRQGSGNTIYF,TGTGCCAGCAGGCGACAGGGCTCTGGAAACACCATATATTTT
TRBJ2-1,TRBV19,TRBD2,many,CASSPLSSGSSRNEQFF,TGTGCCAGTAGCCCTTTATCTAGCGGGAGCTCTCGAAATGAGCAGTTCTTC
TRBJ2-7,TRBV5-6,-,-,CASSLTGLLPYEQYF,TGTGCCAGCAGCTTAACAGGCCTATTGCCCTACGAGCAGTACTTC
TRBJ2-1,TRBV20-1,TRBD1,many,CSASRDSGYNEQFF,TGCAGTGCTAGTCGGGACAGTGGGTACAATGAGCAGTTCTTC
TRBJ1-4,TRBV20-1,TRBD1,few,CSAIGQGSTNEKLFF,TGCAGTGCGATAGGACAGGGCTCAACTAATGAAAAACTGTTTTTT
TRBJ2-1,TRBV5-1,TRBD2,few,CASSSEGLGFGEQFF,TGCGCCAGCAGCTCGGAGGGACTAGGGTTTGGTGAGCAGTTCTTC